Detailed here is one T cell receptor (beta chain). In its sample, this clonotype was seen many times. What this receptor recognizes is not known. Base qualities were left out, and no much larger clone turns up one base away. This sample was taken from a study of response to subunit inactivated influenza vaccine (dated by TCRdb to 2016 to 2019). For the study in its entirety: Deep quantitative profiling of the T cell receptor repertoire was used in the study to follow responses to a trivalent subunit inactivated influenza vaccine.

Libraries came from RT-PCR. The sequencing machine was an Illumina HiSeq 2500. TCRdb reran the public reads through fastp at Q25 and MiXCR, keeping productive beta chains. Merged by CDR3 protein, the rows form single entries marked with the most common genes and DNA. Counted in this sample were 650,000 to 850,000 distinct CDR3 sequences; approximately 15% of them appeared once. The top ten clones comprise approximately 7% of the sample. CDR1 and CDR2, per the germline V gene, are SGHTA and FQGNSA. Unmatched junction bases come to 8, with V trimmed by 5 bases and J by 6 bases. CDR3 length: 16 amino acids, cysteine to phenylalanine. Only the CDR3 DNA stays, 48 bases, in frame from base 1. What the work shows at the level of the full study, not this receptor alone: According to the authors, only a limited number of new T cells may be recruited by each seasonal influenza vaccination.

This specimen was PBMCs from blood, taken 14 to 15 days before vaccination. The sequence links TRBV7-2 to TRBJ2-3; TRBD2 agrees with 13 junctional bases. The receptor's source is a man aged 50-59 years who received an inactivated influenza vaccine. Donor details come from another sample of the same person, matched by shared clones. The DNA sequence is given as TGTGCCAGCAGCACTAGCGGGGGGGCCTTTTCGGATACGCAGTATTTT. Its coded protein is CASSTSGGAFSDTQYF.